This TCR beta chain was found in a study of somatic mutations in cytotoxic T cells in rheumatoid arthritis. Method: immunoSEQ multiplex PCR; TCRdb's copy keeps in-frame clones and lacks some. This table has hundreds of clones, roughly 79% appearing once. About this clone: The antigen remains undetermined.

Study-wide results and caveats: Expanded CD8+ clones had unknown antigen targets.

Sequenced material: CD8+ T cells sorted from blood. The source is an adult with rheumatoid arthritis.

DNA of the CDR3: TGTGCCAGCAGCTTATATACAGGGGGAAATGAAAAACTGTTTTTT. Translated: CASSLYTGGNEKLFF. V usage is TRBV5-6 and J usage is TRBJ1-4, with TRBD1 identical over 8 bases. J lost 5 bases, V lost 2 bases, and 5 bases had no gene match. The germline CDR1 and CDR2 sequences are SGHDT and YYEEEE. This CDR3 has 15 amino acids.